The 6 T cell receptor beta chains in this list originate from one sample, sequenced in a study of blood T cell repertoires in COVID-19 (dated by TCRdb to the early 2020s). The library was generated by the immunoSEQ multiplex PCR assay. TCRdb re-hosts the immuneACCESS table, in-frame sequences only. Its copies lack some clones; in the studies checked, an unresolved V gene accounts for under half of them, and the cause for the rest is not known. The sample data list approximately 98,000 clones, and around 76% of these were observed just once. Of the sample, about 17% is held by the ten largest clones. Source material: peripheral blood. The source is a man aged 80 or over with acute or convalescent COVID-19.

CDR3 sequence reads: CASKSEGLAGLGQYF. The CDR3 region has the DNA TGTGCCAGCAAATCCGAGGGACTAGCGGGCCTCGGGCAGTACTTC. V is TRBV7-2 and J is TRBJ2-7; 12 nucleotides line up with TRBD2. The CDR3 is made up of 15 amino acids. Unmatched junction bases numbered 13, after V lost 7 bases and J lost 9 bases. CDR1 and CDR2 (germline): SGHTA, FQGNSA.

This clone came up a few times. The chain uses TRBV7-7 and TRBJ2-7; a weak D match, TRBD1 (5 bases). The CDR3 runs to 15 residues. V was pared by 1 base and J by 1 base, with 11 bases between. Germline CDR1 is SSHAT and CDR2 is FNYEAQ (reference sequence). DNA for the CDR3: TGTGCCAGCAGCTTAGAGCAGGGTGGTTCCTACGAGCAGTACTTC. Encoded protein: CASSLEQGGSYEQYF.

The chain couples TRBV11-2 to TRBJ1-1; the D gene is possibly TRBD1 (5 bases). The CDR3 covers 14 residues. Germline CDR1 SGHAT, CDR2 FQNNGV. Trimming cost V 4 bases and J 4 bases, with 13 bases left between them. The CDR3 reads CASSSRRGTTEAFF. CDR3 nucleotide sequence: TGTGCCAGCAGCTCGAGGCGCGGGACCACTGAAGCTTTCTTT.

The chain has TRBV6-5 and TRBJ2-7, with a weak D call TRBD1 (6 bases). Germline CDR1 and CDR2: MNHEY and SVGAGI. This CDR3 contains 15 residues. The CDR3 region is CTKWGRDTGSYEQYF. The CDR3 region has the DNA TGTACTAAGTGGGGCCGGGACACGGGGTCCTACGAGCAGTACTTC.

The chain carries TRBV6-6 and TRBJ2-1; TRBD2 might be the D (5 bases). The ends were cut back, 7 bases at V and 7 bases at J, with 14 bases in the middle. This CDR3 comprises 13 residues. Germline V gene lookup returns CDR1 MNHNY and CDR2 SVGAGI (reference sequence). The CDR3 sequence: CASTHEGRNEQFF. CDR3 nucleotide sequence: TGTGCCAGCACCCACGAGGGCAGGAATGAGCAGTTCTTC.

The chain uses TRBV5-1 and TRBJ2-5, with D perhaps TRBD1 (6 bases). Germline loops: CDR1 SGHRS, CDR2 YFSETQ. This CDR3 region has 17 residues. V was clipped by 4 bases and J by 1 base, with 20 bases between them. CDR3 loop: CASSPPGADYLQETQYF. The CDR3 DNA reads as TGCGCCAGCAGCCCCCCAGGGGCGGATTACCTCCAAGAGACCCAGTACTTC.